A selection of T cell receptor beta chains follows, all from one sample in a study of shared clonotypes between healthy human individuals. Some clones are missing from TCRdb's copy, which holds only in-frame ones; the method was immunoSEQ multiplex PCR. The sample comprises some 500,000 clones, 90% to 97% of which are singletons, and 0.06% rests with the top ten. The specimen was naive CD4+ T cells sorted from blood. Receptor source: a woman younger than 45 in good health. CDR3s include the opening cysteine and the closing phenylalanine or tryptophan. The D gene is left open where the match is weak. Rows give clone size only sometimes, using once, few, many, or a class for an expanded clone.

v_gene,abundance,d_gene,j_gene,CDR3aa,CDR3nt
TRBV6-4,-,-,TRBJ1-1,CASSDLPGTGHTEAFF,TGTGCCAGCAGTGACTTGCCAGGGACGGGGCACACTGAAGCTTTCTTT
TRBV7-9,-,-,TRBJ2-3,CASSFRPTSIDTQYF,TGTGCCAGCAGCTTTCGTCCTACCTCAATAGATACGCAGTATTTT
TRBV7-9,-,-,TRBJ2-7,CASSPAGQWKEYEQYF,TGTGCCAGCAGCCCGGCGGGACAGTGGAAAGAGTACGAGCAGTACTTC
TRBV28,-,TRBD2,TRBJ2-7,CASVHGGRAYEQYF,TGTGCCAGCGTCCATGGGGGGAGGGCCTACGAGCAGTACTTC
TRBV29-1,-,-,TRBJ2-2,CSVKHLNTGELFF,TGCAGCGTTAAACACCTGAACACCGGGGAGCTGTTTTTT
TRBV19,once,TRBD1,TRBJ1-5,CASTLDGGWGQGHQPQHF,TGTGCCAGTACCTTGGACGGTGGCTGGGGACAGGGTCATCAGCCCCAGCATTTT
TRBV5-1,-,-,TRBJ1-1,CASSPRSELNTEAFF,TGCGCCAGCAGCCCACGATCGGAGCTGAACACTGAAGCTTTCTTT
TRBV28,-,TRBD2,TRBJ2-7,CASSLHQAGAHGRDF,TGTGCCAGCAGTTTACACCAAGCGGGGGCTCACGGGCGGGACTTC
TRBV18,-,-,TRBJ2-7,CASSPPGDSTYEQYF,TGTGCCAGCTCACCACCAGGAGACAGCACCTACGAGCAGTACTTC
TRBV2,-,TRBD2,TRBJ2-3,CASSEDAGVGTDTQYF,TGTGCCAGCAGTGAAGATGCGGGAGTAGGCACAGATACGCAGTATTTT
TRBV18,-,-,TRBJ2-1,CASSPLDGSYNEQFF,TGTGCCAGCTCACCACTTGACGGATCCTACAATGAGCAGTTCTTC
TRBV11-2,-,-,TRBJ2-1,CASSLGPMGEQFF,TGTGCCAGCAGCCTGGGGCCGATGGGTGAGCAGTTCTTC
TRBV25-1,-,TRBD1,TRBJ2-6,CASRDRGPGANVLTF,TGTGCCAGCAGAGACAGGGGGCCAGGGGCCAACGTCCTGACTTTC
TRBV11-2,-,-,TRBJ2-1,CASSLGVGGRQFF,TGTGCCAGCAGCTTAGGAGTTGGGGGTAGGCAGTTCTTC
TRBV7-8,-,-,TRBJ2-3,CASSLERFQSTQYF,TGTGCCAGCAGCTTAGAGAGGTTCCAGTCTACGCAGTATTTT
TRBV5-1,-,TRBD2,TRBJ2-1,CASSPREVAGGPNYNEQFF,TGCGCCAGCAGCCCCCGGGAGGTAGCGGGAGGGCCTAACTACAATGAGCAGTTCTTC
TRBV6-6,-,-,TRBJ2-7,CASRIGTDSFYEQYF,TGTGCCAGCAGAATTGGGACGGACTCATTCTACGAGCAGTACTTC
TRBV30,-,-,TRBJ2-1,CAWSVSAEQFF,TGTGCCTGGAGTGTGAGTGCTGAGCAGTTCTTC
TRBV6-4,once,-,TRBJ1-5,CASPAQNQPQHF,TGTGCCAGCCCGGCGCAAAATCAGCCCCAGCATTTT
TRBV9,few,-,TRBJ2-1,CASSPSQASYNEQFF,TGTGCCAGCAGCCCAAGTCAGGCGTCCTACAATGAGCAGTTCTTC
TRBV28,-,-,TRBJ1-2,CASGRGSRDYGYTF,TGTGCCAGCGGCCGGGGCTCACGCGACTATGGCTACACCTTC
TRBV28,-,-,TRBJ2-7,CASKTDREQYF,TGTGCCAGCAAGACCGATCGCGAGCAGTACTTC
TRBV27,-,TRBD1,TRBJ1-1,CASRSNRGTNTEAFF,TGTGCCAGCAGATCAAACAGGGGCACGAACACTGAAGCTTTCTTT
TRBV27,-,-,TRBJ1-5,CASTPGGGINQPQHF,TGTGCCAGCACCCCCGGCGGGGGTATCAATCAGCCCCAGCATTTT
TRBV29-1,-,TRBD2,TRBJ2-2,CSGREGPGELFF,TGCAGCGGGCGGGAGGGTCCTGGGGAGCTGTTTTTT
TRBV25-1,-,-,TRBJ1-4,CASSEWKGAGEKLFF,TGTGCCAGCAGTGAATGGAAAGGGGCCGGAGAAAAACTGTTTTTT
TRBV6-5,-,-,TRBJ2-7,CASSRDRWAYEQYF,TGTGCCAGCAGTCGGGACCGCTGGGCGTACGAGCAGTACTTC
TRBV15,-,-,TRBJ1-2,CATSDQTGSGYTF,TGTGCCACCAGCGACCAAACAGGGTCGGGCTACACCTTC
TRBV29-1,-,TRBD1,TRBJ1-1,CSVENQLLDRDEAFF,TGCAGCGTTGAGAACCAGCTCCTGGACAGGGATGAAGCTTTCTTT
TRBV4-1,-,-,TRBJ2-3,CASSPPIKVAGIADTQYF,TGCGCCAGCAGCCCCCCCATCAAAGTGGCGGGAATCGCAGATACGCAGTATTTT
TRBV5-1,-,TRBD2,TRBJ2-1,CASSLDLGTSGRANFYNEQFF,TGCGCCAGCAGCTTGGACCTAGGAACTAGCGGGAGGGCCAATTTCTACAATGAGCAGTTCTTC
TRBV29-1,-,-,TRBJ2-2,CSTELAVTGELFF,TGCAGTACGGAACTAGCCGTAACCGGGGAGCTGTTTTTT
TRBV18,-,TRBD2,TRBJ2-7,CASSPRTSEFNEQYF,TGTGCCAGCTCACCCCGGACTAGCGAATTCAACGAGCAGTACTTC
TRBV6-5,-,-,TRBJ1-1,CASSYRDHPEAFF,TGTGCCAGCAGTTACAGGGATCACCCTGAAGCTTTCTTT